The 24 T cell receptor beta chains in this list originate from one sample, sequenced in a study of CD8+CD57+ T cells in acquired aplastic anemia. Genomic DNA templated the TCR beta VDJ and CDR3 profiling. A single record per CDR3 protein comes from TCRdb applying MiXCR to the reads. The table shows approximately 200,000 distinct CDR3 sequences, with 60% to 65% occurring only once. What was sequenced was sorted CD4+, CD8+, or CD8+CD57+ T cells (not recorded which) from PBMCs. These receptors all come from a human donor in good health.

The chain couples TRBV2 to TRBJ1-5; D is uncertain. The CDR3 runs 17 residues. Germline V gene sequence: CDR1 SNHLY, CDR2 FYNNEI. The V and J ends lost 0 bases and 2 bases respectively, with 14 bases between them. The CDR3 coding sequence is TGTGCCAGCAGTGAAGCCTCAGGAGGTACGGGCAATCAGCCCCAGCATTTT. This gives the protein CASSEASGGTGNQPQHF.

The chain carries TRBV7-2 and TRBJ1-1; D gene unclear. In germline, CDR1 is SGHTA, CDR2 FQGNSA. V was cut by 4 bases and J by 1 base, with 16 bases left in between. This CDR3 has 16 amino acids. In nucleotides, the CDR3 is TGTGCCAGCAGCTCCGAACTTGGATGGACGAACACTGAAGCTTTCTTT. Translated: CASSSELGWTNTEAFF.

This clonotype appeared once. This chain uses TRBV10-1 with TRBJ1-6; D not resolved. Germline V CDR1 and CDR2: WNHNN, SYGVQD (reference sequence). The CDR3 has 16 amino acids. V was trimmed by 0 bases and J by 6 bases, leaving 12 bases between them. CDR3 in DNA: TGCGCCAGCAGTGAGTCAAGCCAGTCTTTTAATTCACCCCTCCACTTT. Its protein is CASSESSQSFNSPLHF.

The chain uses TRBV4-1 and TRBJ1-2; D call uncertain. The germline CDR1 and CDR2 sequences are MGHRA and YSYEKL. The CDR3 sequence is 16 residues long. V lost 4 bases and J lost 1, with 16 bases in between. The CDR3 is CASSPLPAAVNYGYTF. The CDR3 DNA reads TGCGCCAGCAGCCCACTTCCGGCTGCAGTTAACTATGGCTACACCTTC.

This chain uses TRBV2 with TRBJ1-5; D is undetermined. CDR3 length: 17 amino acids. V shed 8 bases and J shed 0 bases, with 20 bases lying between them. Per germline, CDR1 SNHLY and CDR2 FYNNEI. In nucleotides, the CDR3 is TGTGCCAGCCCCACTGTGCCTTTCCGGGATAGCAATCAGCCCCAGCATTTT. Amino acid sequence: CASPTVPFRDSNQPQHF.

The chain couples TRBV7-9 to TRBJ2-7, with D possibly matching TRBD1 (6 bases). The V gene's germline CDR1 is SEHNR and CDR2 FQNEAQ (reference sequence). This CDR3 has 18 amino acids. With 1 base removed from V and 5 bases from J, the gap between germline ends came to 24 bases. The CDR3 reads CASSLEVVQGSLVNEQYF. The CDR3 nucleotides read TGTGCCAGCAGCTTAGAAGTCGTCCAGGGGAGTCTAGTCAACGAGCAGTACTTC.

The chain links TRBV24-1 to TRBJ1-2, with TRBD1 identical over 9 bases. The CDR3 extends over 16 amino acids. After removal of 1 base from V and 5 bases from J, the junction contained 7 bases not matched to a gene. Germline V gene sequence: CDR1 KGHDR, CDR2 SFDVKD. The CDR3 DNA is TGTGCCACCAGTGATTTTAGGGACAGGGAGGGATATGGCTACACCTTC. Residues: CATSDFRDREGYGYTF.

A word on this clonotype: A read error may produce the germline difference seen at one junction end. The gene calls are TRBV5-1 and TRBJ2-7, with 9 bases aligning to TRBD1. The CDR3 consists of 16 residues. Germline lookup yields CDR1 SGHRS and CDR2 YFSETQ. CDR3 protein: CASSSATGGTMGEQHF. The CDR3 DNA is TGCGCCAGCAGCTCAGCTACAGGGGGCACGATGGGGGAGCAGCACTTC.

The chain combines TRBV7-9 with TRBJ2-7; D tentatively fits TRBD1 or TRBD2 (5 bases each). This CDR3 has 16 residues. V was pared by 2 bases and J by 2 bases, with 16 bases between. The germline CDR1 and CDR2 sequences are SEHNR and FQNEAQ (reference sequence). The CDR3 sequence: CASSLTLAGTTYEQYF. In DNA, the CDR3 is TGTGCCAGCAGCTTAACTCTGGCAGGGACGACCTACGAGCAGTACTTC.

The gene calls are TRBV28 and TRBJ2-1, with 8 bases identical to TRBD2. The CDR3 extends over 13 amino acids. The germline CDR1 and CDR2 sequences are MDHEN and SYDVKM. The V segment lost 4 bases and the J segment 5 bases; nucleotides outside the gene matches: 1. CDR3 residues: CASSWGLDNEQFF. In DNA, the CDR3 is TGTGCCAGCAGTTGGGGACTAGACAATGAGCAGTTCTTC.

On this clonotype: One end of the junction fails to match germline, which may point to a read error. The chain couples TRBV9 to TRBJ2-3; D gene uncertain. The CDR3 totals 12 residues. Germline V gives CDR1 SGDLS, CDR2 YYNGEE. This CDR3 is CDSSVVADTQYF. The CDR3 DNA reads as TGTGACAGCAGCGTAGTTGCAGATACGCAGTATTTT.

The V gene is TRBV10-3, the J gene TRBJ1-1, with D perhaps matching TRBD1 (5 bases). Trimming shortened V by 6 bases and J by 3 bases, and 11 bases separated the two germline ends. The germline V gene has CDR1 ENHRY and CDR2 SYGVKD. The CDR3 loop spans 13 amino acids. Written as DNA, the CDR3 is TGTGCCATCAGAGGGGCAGAAGACACTGAAGCTTTCTTT. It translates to CAIRGAEDTEAFF.

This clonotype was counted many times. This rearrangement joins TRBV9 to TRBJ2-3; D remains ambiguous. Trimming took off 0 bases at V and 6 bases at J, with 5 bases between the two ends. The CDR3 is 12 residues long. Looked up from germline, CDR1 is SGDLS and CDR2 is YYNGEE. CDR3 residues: CASSVEGDTQYF. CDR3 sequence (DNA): TGTGCCAGCAGCGTAGAGGGTGATACGCAGTATTTT.

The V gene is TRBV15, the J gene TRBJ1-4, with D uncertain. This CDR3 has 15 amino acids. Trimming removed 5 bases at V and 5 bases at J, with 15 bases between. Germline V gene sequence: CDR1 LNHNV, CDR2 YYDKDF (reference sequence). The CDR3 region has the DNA TGTGCCACCAGCGCCCTAAGCGGGAGGAATGAAAAACTGTTTTTT. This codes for CATSALSGRNEKLFF.

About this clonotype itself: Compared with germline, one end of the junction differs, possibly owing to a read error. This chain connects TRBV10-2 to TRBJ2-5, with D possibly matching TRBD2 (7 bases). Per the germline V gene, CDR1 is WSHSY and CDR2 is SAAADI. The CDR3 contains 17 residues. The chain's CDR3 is CASSPSGGGRPQETQYF. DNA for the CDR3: TGTGCCAGCAGCCCCAGTGGGGGGGGCCGACCACAAGAGACCCAGTACTTC.

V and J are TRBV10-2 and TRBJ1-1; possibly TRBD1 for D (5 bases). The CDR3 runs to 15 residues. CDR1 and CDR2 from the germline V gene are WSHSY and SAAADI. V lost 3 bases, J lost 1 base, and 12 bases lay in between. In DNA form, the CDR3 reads TGCGCCAGCAGTGATATCAGGGAGCAGAACACTGAAGCTTTCTTT. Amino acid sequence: CASSDIREQNTEAFF.

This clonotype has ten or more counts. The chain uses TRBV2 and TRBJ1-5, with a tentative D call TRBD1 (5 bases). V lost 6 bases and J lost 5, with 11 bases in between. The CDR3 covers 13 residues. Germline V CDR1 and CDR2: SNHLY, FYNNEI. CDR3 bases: TGTGCCAGCAGCGACGACAGTTATCAGCCCCAGCATTTT. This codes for CASSDDSYQPQHF.

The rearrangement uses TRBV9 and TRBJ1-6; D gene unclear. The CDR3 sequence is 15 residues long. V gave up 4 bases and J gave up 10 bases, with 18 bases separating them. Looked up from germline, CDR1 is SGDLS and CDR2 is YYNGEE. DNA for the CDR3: TGTGCCAGCAGCCTCCTGAATCGGGCGGGCTCACCCCTCCACTTT. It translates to CASSLLNRAGSPLHF. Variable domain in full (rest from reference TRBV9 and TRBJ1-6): DSGVTQTPKHLITATGQRVTLRCSPRSGDLSVYWYQQSLDQGLQFLIQYYNGEERAKGNILERFSAQQFPDLHSELNLSSLELGDSALYFCASSLLNRAGSPLHFGNGTRLTVT.

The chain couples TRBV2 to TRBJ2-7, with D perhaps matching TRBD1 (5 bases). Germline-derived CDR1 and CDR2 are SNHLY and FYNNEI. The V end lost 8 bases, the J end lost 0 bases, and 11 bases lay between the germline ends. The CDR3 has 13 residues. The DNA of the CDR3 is TGTGCCAGCGGAGCTAGGGGCTCCTACGAGCAGTACTTC. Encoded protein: CASGARGSYEQYF.

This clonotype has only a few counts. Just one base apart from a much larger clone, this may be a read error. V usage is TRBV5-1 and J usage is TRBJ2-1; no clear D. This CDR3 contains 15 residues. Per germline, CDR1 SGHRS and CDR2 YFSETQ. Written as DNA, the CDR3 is TGCGCCAGCAGCTTGGCAGAAACCTCCTACAATGGGCAGTTCTTC. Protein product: CASSLAETSYNGQFF.

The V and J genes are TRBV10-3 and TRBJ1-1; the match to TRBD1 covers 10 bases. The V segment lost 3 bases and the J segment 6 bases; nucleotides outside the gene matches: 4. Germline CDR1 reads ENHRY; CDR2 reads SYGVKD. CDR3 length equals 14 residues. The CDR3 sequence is CAISDGTGASEAFF. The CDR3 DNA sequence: TGTGCCATCAGTGACGGGACAGGGGCGTCTGAAGCTTTCTTT.

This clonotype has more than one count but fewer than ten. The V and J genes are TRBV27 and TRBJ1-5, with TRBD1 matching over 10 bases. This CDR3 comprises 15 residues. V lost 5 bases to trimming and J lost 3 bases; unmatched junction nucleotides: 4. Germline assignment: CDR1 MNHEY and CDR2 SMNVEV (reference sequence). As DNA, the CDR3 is TGTGCCAGCAGTGCGGGACAGGGGATCAATCAGCCCCAGCATTTT. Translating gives CASSAGQGINQPQHF.

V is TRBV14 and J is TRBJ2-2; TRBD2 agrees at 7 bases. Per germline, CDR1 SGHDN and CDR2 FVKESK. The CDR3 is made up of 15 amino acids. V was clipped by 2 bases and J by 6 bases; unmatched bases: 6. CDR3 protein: CASSQRFGGAGELFF. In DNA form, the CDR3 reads TGTGCCAGCAGCCAACGATTTGGGGGGGCCGGGGAGCTGTTTTTT.

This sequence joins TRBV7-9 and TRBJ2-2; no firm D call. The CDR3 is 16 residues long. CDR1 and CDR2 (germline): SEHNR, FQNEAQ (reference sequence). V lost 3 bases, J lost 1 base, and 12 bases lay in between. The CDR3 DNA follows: TGTGCCAGCAGCTTGGTTTCGACGGTGAACACCGGGGAGCTGTTTTTT. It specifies CASSLVSTVNTGELFF.